A single sample is the source of the 19 T cell receptor beta chains below, sequenced in a study of T cell repertoires in cytomegalovirus infection (dated by TCRdb to between 2019 and 2020). What these receptors recognize is not known. The sample was run on an Illumina HiSeq 1500. TCRdb cleaned the public reads at Q25 with fastp, built clones with MiXCR and kept in-frame beta chains. Identical CDR3 proteins give one entry, which carries the most common genes and DNA. The sample table contains about 830,000 distinct CDR3 sequences; only one count was recorded for about 33% of them. About an eighth of the sample belongs to the ten largest clones. Read against the paper, the sample's treatment or condition label means: in vitro stimulation with specific CMV peptide epitopes to enrich CMV-specific T cells. The material sequenced was cultured CD8+ T cells from PBMCs, taken from culture after CMV antigen stimulation. The receptors were gathered from a human donor in good health (CMV status not recorded). Some clones in this sample may be carry-over from other donors' samples.

This clonotype has just a few counts. The chain uses TRBV5-6 and TRBJ1-1; weak D call: TRBD1 (6 bases). V was cut by 4 bases and J by 1 base, with 14 bases left in between. Germline CDR1 SGHDT, CDR2 YYEEEE. The CDR3 has 15 amino acids. CDR3 residues: CASSTGWGANTEAFF. The CDR3 nucleotides are TGTGCCAGCAGCACCGGTTGGGGGGCGAACACTGAAGCTTTCTTT.

The rearrangement uses TRBV19 and TRBJ1-1, with D uncertain. The ends were cut back, 5 bases at V and 1 base at J, with 17 bases in the middle. Germline lookup yields CDR1 LNHDA and CDR2 SQIVND (reference sequence). The CDR3 runs 16 residues. The CDR3 here is CASSFTLGRENTEAFF. In DNA form, the CDR3 reads TGTGCCAGTAGTTTCACCCTTGGGCGGGAGAACACTGAAGCTTTCTTT.

V usage is TRBV7-3 and J usage is TRBJ2-2; 7 bases are shared with TRBD2. J lost 0 bases, V lost 4 bases, and 11 bases had no gene match. The CDR3 is 18 residues long. Germline CDR1 is SGHTA and CDR2 is FQGTGA. Here the CDR3 reads CASSYPRWEGTNTGELFF. CDR3 nucleotide sequence: TGTGCCAGCAGCTACCCACGGTGGGAGGGGACGAACACCGGGGAGCTGTTTTTT.

The chain recombines TRBV27 with TRBJ1-2, with 7 positions matching TRBD1. Germline loops: CDR1 MNHEY, CDR2 SMNVEV (reference sequence). Losses at the gene ends were 1 base for V and 3 bases for J; bases not matched to a gene: 11. The CDR3 length is 17 residues. The CDR3 reads CASSLLYSGGGDYGYTF. In DNA form, the CDR3 reads TGTGCCAGCAGTTTATTATATTCAGGGGGAGGGGACTATGGCTACACCTTC.

This clonotype turned up a few times. The chain joins TRBV5-1 to TRBJ2-1; 7 bases match TRBD2. The CDR3 consists of 16 residues. Germline assignment: CDR1 SGHRS and CDR2 YFSETQ. V lost 7 bases to trimming and J lost 6 bases; unmatched junction nucleotides: 16. This CDR3 reads CASSTFGGGPSNEQFF. In DNA form, the CDR3 reads TGCGCCAGCTCGACCTTTGGCGGGGGACCCAGCAATGAGCAGTTCTTC.

CDR3 nucleotide sequence: TGCGCCAGCAGCTATAGGACAGGGGGGGAACTCGGCTACACCTTC. This encodes CASSYRTGGELGYTF. The genes are TRBV5-1 and TRBJ1-2; 10 bases map to TRBD1. The CDR3 has 15 residues. The germline V gene encodes CDR1 SGHRS and CDR2 YFSETQ. V lost 3 bases and J lost 8; bases outside the gene matches: 10.

This clonotype was observed many times. The chain recombines TRBV7-6 with TRBJ1-5, with D possibly matching TRBD1 (5 bases). Germline-derived CDR1 and CDR2 are SGHVS and FNYEAQ. CDR3 length: 14 amino acids. V lost 5 bases and J 4 bases, leaving 12 bases between the germline ends. The CDR3 sequence is CASSTGDGNQPQHF. The CDR3 region has the DNA TGTGCCAGCAGCACTGGGGACGGAAATCAGCCCCAGCATTTT.

This clonotype was observed a few times. The chain couples TRBV29-1 to TRBJ2-5; no clear D gene. CDR1 SQVTM and CDR2 ANQGSEA come from the germline V gene. There are 14 residues in the CDR3. The V end was cut by 6 bases, the J end by 10 bases, with 24 bases between. The CDR3: CSVFYRSKSVDQYF. The CDR3 DNA is TGCAGCGTATTTTATCGGTCAAAGAGTGTCGACCAGTACTTC.

The V gene is TRBV7-2, the J gene TRBJ2-7; D uncertain. CDR3 size: 13 residues. Germline V CDR1 and CDR2: SGHTA, FQGNSA. Trimming took 1 base from V and 5 from J, leaving 9 bases between them. CDR3 loop: CASSLEPPDEQYV. The CDR3 DNA follows: TGTGCCAGCAGCTTAGAACCTCCCGACGAGCAGTACGTC.

The V gene is TRBV25-1, the J gene TRBJ2-2; D is unresolved. Per germline, CDR1 MGHDK and CDR2 SYGVNS. V lost 2 bases, J lost 6 bases, and 7 bases lay in between. The CDR3 is made up of 13 amino acids. The CDR3 coding sequence is TGTGCCAGCAGTGAACAGATGGCCGGGGAGCTGTTTTTT. It translates to CASSEQMAGELFF.

This clonotype showed up just once. The V gene is TRBV2, the J gene TRBJ2-3, with D perhaps matching TRBD2 (7 bases). Germline CDR1 and CDR2: SNHLY and FYNNEI. The germline V and J ends were trimmed by 8 bases and 2 bases, with 14 bases remaining between them. The CDR3 sequence is 14 residues long. DNA of the CDR3: TGTGCCAGCTACGAGGGGGGGTACACAGATACGCAGTATTTT. Protein sequence: CASYEGGYTDTQYF.

V and J are TRBV6-6 and TRBJ1-6; 9 bases are a match to TRBD1. There are 15 residues in the CDR3. The junction had 4 bases not matched to a gene; V was cut back by 2 bases and J by 8 bases. The germline V gene has CDR1 MNHNY and CDR2 SVGAGI (reference sequence). CDR3 sequence: CASSYGTGKYSPLHF. The DNA of the CDR3 is TGTGCCAGCAGTTACGGGACAGGGAAGTATTCACCCCTCCACTTT.

The rearrangement links TRBV7-6 to TRBJ2-3, with D perhaps TRBD2 (6 bases). The V end was cut by 1 base, the J end by 4 bases, with 12 bases between. The CDR3 is made up of 15 amino acids. Germline V gene sequence: CDR1 SGHVS, CDR2 FNYEAQ. The CDR3 nucleotides are TGTGCCAGCAGCTTAGTGGCAGGGAGGCCAGATACGCAGTATTTT. Residues: CASSLVAGRPDTQYF.

Turning to this clonotype: One end of the junction does not line up with germline, which may come from a read error. This chain uses TRBV6-5 with TRBJ1-1; D ambiguous. In germline, CDR1 is MNHEY, CDR2 SVGAGI. This CDR3 spans 13 amino acids. The CDR3 protein is CAGSYGPPTEAFF. CDR3 DNA sequence: TGTGCCGGCAGTTACGGCCCTCCCACTGAAGCTTTCTTT.

This clonotype was recorded many times. The rearrangement uses TRBV7-8 and TRBJ2-7; maybe TRBD1 (6 bases). This CDR3 has 12 amino acids. With 2 bases removed from V and 6 bases from J, the gap between germline ends came to 8 bases. Germline V gene lookup returns CDR1 SGHVS and CDR2 FQNEAQ. CDR3 in amino acids: CASSLWGLEQYV. The CDR3 region has the DNA TGTGCCAGCAGCTTATGGGGGCTCGAGCAGTACGTC.

This clonotype showed up many times. The chain carries TRBV7-2 and TRBJ1-1, with D hard to call. Germline V gene lookup returns CDR1 SGHTA and CDR2 FQGNSA. Deletions cut 4 bases from V and 5 bases from J, with 11 bases between. This CDR3 is 13 amino acids long. The CDR3 nucleotides are TGTGCCAGCAGCTCTGGGAGGAGGACTGAAGCTTTCTTT. It codes for CASSSGRRTEAFF.

This clonotype appeared once. The V call is TRBV6-1, the J call TRBJ1-5; TRBD1 is a possible D gene (5 bases). This CDR3 is 16 amino acids long. Germline values: CDR1 MNHNS, CDR2 SASEGT. V was trimmed by 2 bases and J by 6 bases, leaving 17 bases between them. DNA of the CDR3: TGTGCCAGCAGTGAACTGAGGGGCAGGGCTAGTCAGCCCCAGCATTTT. Amino acid sequence: CASSELRGRASQPQHF.

The J gene is TRBJ1-5, the V gene TRBV27; unclear D gene. The CDR3 length is 14 residues. Looked up from germline, CDR1 is MNHEY and CDR2 is SMNVEV (reference sequence). Trimming pared 5 bases from V and 3 bases from J, leaving 11 bases between. This CDR3 reads CASSVTSLNQPQHF. The CDR3 region has the DNA TGTGCCAGCAGTGTGACCAGCCTCAATCAGCCCCAGCATTTT.

The chain recombines TRBV11-2 with TRBJ1-4; a possible D gene is TRBD1 (5 bases). The germline CDR1 and CDR2 sequences are SGHAT and FQNNGV. The CDR3 has 15 amino acids. Trimming stripped 4 bases from V and 6 bases from J, with 15 bases between. The CDR3 loop reads CASSSIIGADEKLFF. In nucleotides, the CDR3 is TGTGCCAGCAGCTCGATAATTGGGGCGGATGAAAAACTGTTTTTT.